This TCR beta chain is from a study of cytomegalovirus exposure and HLA in healthy donors. Whole-study results and caveats: For presence/absence analyses, sequencing depth was assumed to be roughly uniform across donors.

PCR was performed using 60 Vbeta and 13 Jbeta primers. Generated by immunoSEQ multiplex PCR, the TCRdb table keeps only in-frame clones and is missing some. The table shows roughly 100,000 clones, with roughly 82% occurring only once. With respect to this clone: Its specificity is not known.

This CDR3 comprises 13 residues. Losses at the gene ends were 5 bases for V and 6 bases for J; bases not matched to a gene: 6. Germline loops: CDR1 LNHDA, CDR2 SQIVND (reference sequence). V is TRBV19 and J is TRBJ1-2, with 7 bases that match TRBD1. Sample: PBMCs. This sequence was found in a man aged 45-65 years in good health and CMV-seronegative. CDR3 region: CASSEGQKDGYTF. As DNA, the CDR3 is TGTGCCAGTAGTGAGGGACAGAAGGATGGCTACACCTTC.